A single T cell receptor beta chain is shown here with its context. What it recognizes is unknown. This record comes from a study of shared clonotypes between healthy human individuals. General study points: It was expected that sequencing depth would affect clonotype sharing among donors.

In the authors' workflow: ImmunoSEQ only sent back junction sequences with no quality scores, so filtering was done differently. Clones were sequenced by immunoSEQ multiplex PCR, and TCRdb holds only the in-frame ones, with some missing. V and J calls and clone size are given by that table; D and trimming were obtained from the DNA. The sample has about 470,000 clones; about four fifths are singletons. The source is a woman between 35 and 50 years old in good health. Some clones in this sample may be carry-over from other donors' samples. Sample: PBMCs.

This chain's CDR3 is CASSDGKSSGANVLTF. CDR3 DNA sequence: TGTGCCAGCAGTGACGGGAAGAGCTCTGGGGCCAACGTCCTGACTTTC. The V and J genes are TRBV6-4 and TRBJ2-6, with D unresolved. The CDR3 is made up of 16 amino acids. Germline V gene data show CDR1 as MRHNA and CDR2 as SNTAGT. The V end lost 2 bases, the J end lost 0 bases, and 8 bases lay between the germline ends.